The entry that follows covers one T cell receptor beta chain sequence. One end of the junction does not line up with germline, which may come from a read error. These data originate in a study of CD8+CD57+ T cells in acquired aplastic anemia. Patients selected for sequencing had displayed CD8+CD57+ cell expansion by flow cytometry. All patients had severe acquired aplastic anemia. CDR3 length equals 14 residues. Germline CDR1 and CDR2: SGHTA and FQGTGA. The template used for profiling TCR beta VDJ and CDR3 was genomic DNA. MiXCR, run by TCRdb on the reads, gives a single entry per CDR3 protein. The sample records hundreds of thousands of distinct CDR3 sequences, approximately 80% being singletons.

Sequenced input: sorted CD4+, CD8+, or CD8+CD57+ T cells (not recorded which) from PBMCs. This sequence joins TRBV7-3 and TRBJ2-3; D possibly corresponds to TRBD2 (5 bases). This TCR was sampled from a human donor with aplastic anemia. CDR3 loop: CASSLAGGRQAQSF. CDR3 DNA sequence: TGTGCCAGCAGCTTAGCAGGAGGACGGCAAGCGCAGTCTTTT.